This TCR beta chain was recovered during a study of blood T cells in healthy people across ages (dated by TCRdb to between 2014 and 2017). Study-level background: In model experiments, template switching captured roughly one uniquely barcoded TCR beta cDNA molecule for every two T cells. The donors were divided into four age groups: young (average around 16 years), middle-aged (around 41), aged (roughly 66) and long-lived (82). To avoid experimental bias, donors of different ages were spread randomly across the sequencing lanes. Using deep sequencing normalized with unique cDNA molecular identifiers, the study measured how TCR beta repertoire diversity changes with age. Two additional independent replicas of 1 million unique cDNA reads from the same blood draw were analyzed for two donors (one aged 18 to 29 and one aged 80 or older). Overall study results and their limits: The percentage of naive T cells measured by flow cytometry correlated strongly with observed TCR beta diversity. As age increased, observed TCR beta diversity per million T cells dropped in a roughly linear way, and a significant reduction was already evident by age about 40. The long-lived group showed more naive CD4+ T cells, fewer expanded clones and increased TCR diversity than the aged group, suggesting age selection. The CMV infection status of donors was not known, potentially confounding age-related changes in expanded clonotypes. Estimates of total diversity from one million sequenced T cells were regarded as lower bounds and underestimates. Bulk unsorted PBMC profiling prevented conclusive comparison of naive and antigen-experienced compartments.

The library was obtained by 5' RACE. Sequencing used an Illumina HiSeq 2500. A second PCR of about 7 to 12 cycles was performed with a sample-barcoded 5' primer and a J-beta primer mix. Each TCR beta cDNA molecule received a unique molecular identifier from a template-switch 5' adaptor carrying 12 random nucleotides. At least 3 million CDR3-containing paired-end reads were obtained from each sample. First-strand cDNA was synthesized from all RNA with the Mint cDNA synthesis kit, primed by a TRBC-specific oligonucleotide. All cDNA was treated with uracil-DNA glycosylase and then went through a first 18-cycle PCR with the universal primers M1SS and BC2_uni_R. The authors' analysis ran thus. Each sample was normalized by randomly selecting 1 million high-quality reads, each carrying a distinct molecular identifier. Instead of being binned into consensus sequences, reads that shared molecular identifiers were thrown out. CDR3 identification, clonotype clustering and error correction used MiTCR with a Q25 quality threshold and the strictest error-elimination algorithm. Lower-bound total TCR beta diversity was estimated with a nonparametric unseen species model using Euler transformation. The raw public reads went through TCRdb reprocessing: fastp at Q25, MiXCR clone calling, in-frame beta chains kept. Rows are unified per CDR3 protein, each entry keeping the most common DNA and genes. In this record, the V and J calls reflect TCRdb's handling and not the investigators' own analysis. Across this sample there are about 800,000 distinct CDR3 sequences, with roughly 60% seen only once. The ten largest clones represent approximately 21% of the sample.

The roughly 42 donors, aged 6 to 90 years, were systemically healthy Caucasian individuals from Russia. Roughly 9 milliliters of peripheral blood were drawn from each donor into EDTA-treated Vacutainer tubes. PBMCs were isolated by Ficoll-Paque density-gradient centrifugation, with at least 7 million obtained per sample. Total RNA was extracted from PBMCs with Trizol reagent, with at least 5.5 micrograms obtained per sample. For every donor, an aliquot of PBMCs went through flow cytometry to measure the percentages of naive CD45RAhigh/CD27high T cells. Taken from cysteine to phenylalanine, the CDR3 has 12 residues. The CDR3 DNA has 36 bases and is translated from base 1. Taken from the germline V gene, the CDR1 and CDR2 loops are WSHSY and SAAADI. Turning to this clonotype: Its antigen is not yet known. Within one base of it there is no much larger clone, and no base qualities were kept.

Recombination connected TRBV10-2 to TRBJ2-7, with no confident D gene call. This clonotype was obtained from a young man in good health. The sample comprised blood. DNA sequence: TGCGCGAGCCCCTCGCGGTCCTACGAGCAGTACTTC. Its protein reads: CASPSRSYEQYF.